The present T cell receptor (beta chain) was sequenced within a study of PD-1 blockade in classical Hodgkin lymphoma. Points from the study as a whole: Nivolumab initiated under 1 year post-ASCT led to patient exclusion.

The CDR3 runs 15 residues. CDR1 SGDLS and CDR2 YYNGEE come from the germline V gene. Trimming pared 9 bases from V and 2 bases from J, leaving 21 bases between. The time point denotes: cycle 4 day 1 (C4D1), after five to seven weeks of nivolumab. Every patient experienced relapse after autologous stem cell transplantation, and brentuximab vedotin exposure varied. Best response was recorded as complete response, partial response or progressive disease. Turning to this clone: Its antigen remains unknown.

Assay: immunoSEQ multiplex PCR; the TCRdb copy retains only in-frame clones and omits some. This sample has about 46,000 clones, with around 74% found just once. The input for sequencing was peripheral blood mononuclear cells (PBMCs), taken before the fourth cycle of nivolumab. This TCR was recovered from a human donor with classical Hodgkin lymphoma. This rearrangement joins TRBV9 to TRBJ2-7; tentatively, D is TRBD2 (6 bases). The CDR3 sequence: CATSDPLAAAYEQYF. CDR3 sequence (DNA): TGTGCCACCAGTGACCCGTTAGCGGCTGCCTACGAGCAGTACTTC. The full variable domain, its missing parts supplied by reference TRBV9 and TRBJ2-7, is DSGVTQTPKHLITATGQRVTLRCSPRSGDLSVYWYQQSLDQGLQFLIQYYNGEERAKGNILERFSAQQFPDLHSELNLSSLELGDSALYFCATSDPLAAAYEQYFGPGTRLTVT.